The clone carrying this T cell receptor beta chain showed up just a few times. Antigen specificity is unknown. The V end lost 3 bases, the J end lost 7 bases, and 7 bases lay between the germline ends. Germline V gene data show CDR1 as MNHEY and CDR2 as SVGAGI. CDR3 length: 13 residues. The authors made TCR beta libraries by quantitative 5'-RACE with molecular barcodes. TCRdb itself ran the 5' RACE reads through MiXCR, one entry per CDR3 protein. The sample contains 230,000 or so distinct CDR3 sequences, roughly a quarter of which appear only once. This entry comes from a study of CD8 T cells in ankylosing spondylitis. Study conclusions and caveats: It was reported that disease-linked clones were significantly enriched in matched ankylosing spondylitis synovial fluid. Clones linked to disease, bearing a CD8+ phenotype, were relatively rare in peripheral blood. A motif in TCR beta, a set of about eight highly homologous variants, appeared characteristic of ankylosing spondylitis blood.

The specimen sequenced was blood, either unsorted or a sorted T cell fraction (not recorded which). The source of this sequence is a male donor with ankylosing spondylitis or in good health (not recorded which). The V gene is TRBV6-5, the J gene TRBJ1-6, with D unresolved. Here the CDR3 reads CASSYTKNSPLHF. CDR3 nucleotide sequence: TGTGCCAGCAGTTATACAAAGAATTCACCCCTCCACTTT.